These 13 T cell receptor beta chains were sequenced from one sample in a study of T-cell memory formation after mild COVID-19. TCRdb processed the 5' RACE reads anew with MiXCR; each CDR3 protein has one entry. Of 500,000 to 600,000 distinct CDR3 sequences listed, roughly 17% were seen once; the top ten hold around 12%. The source material was PBMCs or a T cell subset sorted from them (not recorded which). These receptors were obtained from an adult woman who had mild COVID-19 (a few samples of this study predate the infection). Cell type and time point are not known.

V usage is TRBV6-2 or TRBV6-3 and J usage is TRBJ2-7; 10 bases agree with TRBD2. V shed 3 bases, J shed 1 base, and the junction held 15 bases outside the gene matches. The CDR3 is 19 residues long. Germline V gene sequence: CDR1 MNHEY, CDR2 SVGEGT. CDR3 protein: CASSYPTTVAGGLSYEQYF. Here the CDR3 DNA reads TGTGCCAGCAGTTATCCGACTACCGTAGCGGGAGGTCTATCCTACGAGCAGTACTTC.

In this sample, this clonotype turned up many times. The chain combines TRBV20-1 with TRBJ1-1, with D perhaps matching TRBD1 (6 bases). Germline CDR1 reads DFQATT; CDR2 reads SNEGSKA (reference sequence). The length of the CDR3 is 10 residues. CDR3 DNA sequence: TGCAGCCCCAGGGGCACTGAAGCTTTCTTT. It is translated as CSPRGTEAFF.

Only a few counts were recorded for this clonotype. Being one base from a much bigger clone, this may be a read error. The rearrangement links TRBV25-1 to TRBJ2-5; 8 bases fit TRBD1. Trimming at V came to 4 bases and at J to 0 bases, leaving 1 base not matched to a gene. Per the germline V gene, CDR1 is MGHDK and CDR2 is SYGVNS. This CDR3 has 14 amino acids. The CDR3 DNA reads as TGTGCCAGCAGTGGGACAGGGTACCAAGAGACCCAGTACTTC. It is translated as CASSGTGYQETQYF.

V is TRBV7-6 and J is TRBJ2-1; TRBD1 or TRBD2 may be the D gene (6 bases each). The CDR3 length is 16 residues. The germline V gene has CDR1 SGHVS and CDR2 FNYEAQ. The V end was cut by 1 base, the J end by 3 bases, with 13 bases between. CDR3: CASSLEWGAGYNEQFF. CDR3 nucleotide sequence: TGTGCCAGCAGCTTAGAGTGGGGGGCCGGCTACAATGAGCAGTTCTTC.

This clonotype was found a few times. The chain is built from TRBV11-3 and TRBJ2-3; D might be TRBD1 (6 bases). Germline CDR1 is SGHNT and CDR2 is YENEEA. Trimming took off 5 bases at V and 2 bases at J, with 8 bases between the two ends. The CDR3 is 13 amino acids. CDR3 DNA sequence: TGTGCCAGCAGCGGACAGATCACAGATACGCAGTATTTT. Translated, it gives CASSGQITDTQYF.

This clonotype was found a few times. The chain couples TRBV10-3 to TRBJ2-7, with TRBD2 matching over 13 bases. The germline gives CDR1 ENHRY, CDR2 SYGVKD. The V gene end was trimmed by 11 bases and the J gene end by 6 bases; junction bases not matched to a gene: 7. The CDR3 loop spans 13 amino acids. The CDR3 protein is CASQGLAGFEQYF. CDR3 nucleotide sequence: TGTGCCTCCCAGGGACTAGCGGGATTCGAGCAGTACTTC.

This clonotype came up a few times. The chain carries TRBV15 and TRBJ2-1; TRBD1 matches 8 bases. V lost 1 base and J lost 8; bases outside the gene matches: 4. The length of the CDR3 is 14 residues. CDR1 LNHNV and CDR2 YYDKDF come from the germline V gene (reference sequence). The CDR3 protein is CATSRGTGNHEQFF. DNA for the CDR3: TGTGCCACCAGCAGAGGGACAGGGAACCATGAGCAGTTCTTC.

Only a few counts were recorded for this clonotype. The chain uses TRBV4-2 and TRBJ1-5; tentative D call: TRBD1 (5 bases). The ends were cut back, 0 bases at V and 6 bases at J, with 9 bases in the middle. The CDR3 sequence is 14 residues long. Germline lookup yields CDR1 LGHNA and CDR2 YNFKEQ. CDR3 bases: TGTGCCAGCAGCCAAGATTGGGGGAGTCAGCCCCAGCATTTT. Translating gives CASSQDWGSQPQHF.

At least ten counts were recorded for this clonotype. The rearrangement joins TRBV4-1 to TRBJ1-6; no clear D gene. Per the germline V gene, CDR1 is MGHRA and CDR2 is YSYEKL. With 5 bases removed from V and 7 bases from J, the gap between germline ends came to 6 bases. The CDR3 extends over 12 amino acids. The CDR3 coding sequence is TGCGCCAGCAGCTCAGGAAATTCACCCCTCCACTTT. This translates into CASSSGNSPLHF.

The chain recombines TRBV7-9 with TRBJ1-2; 8 nucleotides line up with TRBD1. V was pared by 0 bases and J by 5 bases, with 8 bases of the junction left unmatched. The CDR3 is made up of 16 amino acids. Germline V gene data show CDR1 as SEHNR and CDR2 as FQNEAQ (reference sequence). Here the CDR3 DNA reads TGTGCCAGCAGCTTAGCGCGGCAGGGGGCCGAATATGGCTACACCTTC. Its translation is CASSLARQGAEYGYTF.

This clonotype was seen more than once but under ten times. This sequence joins TRBV20-1 and TRBJ1-1; D gene uncertain. The CDR3 is 15 amino acids. CDR1 and CDR2 from the germline V gene are DFQATT and SNEGSKA (reference sequence). V dropped 6 bases and J dropped 4 bases, with 21 bases sitting between them. The CDR3 coding sequence is TGCAGTGCGATGACGCGGGGTCGGAAGGTCACTGAAGCTTTCTTT. It yields the protein CSAMTRGRKVTEAFF.

This chain uses TRBV12-3 or TRBV12-4 with TRBJ2-2; possible D gene TRBD2, 5 bases. CDR3 length: 16 amino acids. V lost 6 bases and J lost 1, with 15 bases in between. CDR3 residues: CASSVVGVLNTGELFF. CDR3 bases: TGTGCCAGCAGCGTAGTCGGGGTCTTGAACACCGGGGAGCTGTTTTTT.

This clonotype has only a few counts. V usage is TRBV30 and J usage is TRBJ2-7; the D gene is possibly TRBD1 (6 bases). The V end was cut by 1 base, the J end by 0 bases, with 13 bases between. The germline V gene encodes CDR1 GTSNPN and CDR2 SVGIG (reference sequence). This CDR3 spans 15 amino acids. The CDR3 DNA reads as TGTGCCTGGAGTGCCCCGACAGGCCTCTCCTACGAGCAGTACTTC. It yields the protein CAWSAPTGLSYEQYF.